The count of the clone carrying this TCR beta chain is one. This specimen comes from a study of blood T cell repertoires in COVID-19. Study information: Sites across the United States, Italy and Spain contributed samples from acute and convalescent COVID-19. Sources were T cells, B-cell-depleted T cells, or PBMCs; the material itself was cDNA or gDNA.

Some clones are missing from TCRdb's copy, which holds only in-frame ones; the method was immunoSEQ multiplex PCR. The sample has about 140,000 clones; approximately 89% are singletons. Source material: peripheral blood. The TCR originated in a woman in her forties or fifties with acute or convalescent COVID-19.

CDR3 loop: CASGSSGQGYIQYF. The CDR3 region has the DNA TGTGCTAGTGGTTCGTCGGGACAGGGATACATTCAGTACTTC. J is TRBJ2-4 and V is TRBV12-5; 9 bases agree with TRBD1. Per germline, CDR1 LGHNT and CDR2 FRNRAP. The CDR3 sequence is 14 residues long. The V and J ends lost 4 bases and 8 bases, in that order; junction bases with no gene match: 6.